Below, 26 T cell receptor beta chains from the same sample are listed, as sequenced in a study of T cell responses to AZD1222 COVID-19 vaccine. The method was immunoSEQ multiplex PCR; TCRdb's version includes in-frame clones alone and lacks a portion of them. The sample has 150,000 to 200,000 clones; about 92% are singletons. Here the sequenced sample was peripheral blood, taken 28 days after the second AZD1222 dose. The source is an adult who received the AZD1222 COVID-19 vaccine.

The rearrangement joins TRBV6-4 to TRBJ2-1, with D maybe TRBD2 (5 bases). Per germline, CDR1 MRHNA and CDR2 SNTAGT. The length of the CDR3 is 16 residues. With 4 bases removed from V and 7 bases from J, the gap between germline ends came to 20 bases. The CDR3 nucleotides read TGTGCCAGCAGTGCCTTATTCGAGGCTAGCAGAAATGAGCAGTTCTTC. Translating it yields CASSALFEASRNEQFF.

The rearrangement uses TRBV5-5 and TRBJ2-6, with a possible D match to TRBD1 (5 bases). Trimming cost V 0 bases and J 2 bases, with 6 bases left between them. This CDR3 has 15 residues. Germline V lookup: CDR1 SGHKS, CDR2 YYEKEE (reference sequence). CDR3 residues: CASSLEGTGANVLTF. The CDR3 DNA reads TGTGCCAGCAGCTTGGAGGGGACTGGGGCCAACGTCCTGACTTTC.

The chain links TRBV18 to TRBJ1-2; D might be TRBD1 (6 bases). V lost 2 bases, J lost 3 bases, and 19 bases lay in between. Germline CDR1 is KGHSH and CDR2 is LQKENI. The CDR3 consists of 17 residues. CDR3 loop: CASSPTFLGARDYGYTF. As DNA, the CDR3 is TGTGCCAGCTCACCAACGTTTTTGGGGGCGCGGGACTATGGCTACACCTTC.

The rearrangement joins TRBV19 to TRBJ2-3, with a tentative D call TRBD1 (6 bases). The germline gives CDR1 LNHDA, CDR2 SQIVND (reference sequence). The CDR3 extends over 16 amino acids. The germline V and J ends were trimmed by 5 bases and 2 bases, with 17 bases remaining between them. CDR3 sequence (DNA): TGTGCCAGTAGTCAAAGACAGGTTACCTTCACAGATACGCAGTATTTT. As protein: CASSQRQVTFTDTQYF.

The J gene is TRBJ1-3, the V gene TRBV5-3; D is uncertain. TRBV5-3 counts as an open reading frame of uncertain function. The CDR3 runs 14 residues. Trimming took 4 bases from V and 5 from J, leaving 13 bases between them. Here the CDR3 reads CARSPCGGRNTIYF. CDR3 coding DNA: TGTGCCAGAAGCCCTTGCGGAGGGCGAAACACCATATATTTT.

The chain links TRBV6-6 to TRBJ1-6; D may be TRBD1 (5 bases). The CDR3 loop spans 19 amino acids. Looked up from germline, CDR1 is MNHNY and CDR2 is SVGAGI (reference sequence). The V and J ends lost 6 bases and 7 bases respectively, with 28 bases between them. CDR3 amino acids: CASSYRSIAPQGGNSPLHF. The CDR3 DNA follows: TGTGCCAGCAGCTACCGATCAATCGCCCCTCAGGGAGGGAATTCACCCCTCCACTTT.

The chain carries TRBV11-2 and TRBJ2-1; D unclear. The CDR3 extends over 14 amino acids. The germline V and J ends were trimmed by 8 bases and 0 bases, with 11 bases remaining between them. Germline V gene data show CDR1 as SGHAT and CDR2 as FQNNGV. The CDR3 DNA follows: TGTGCCAGCCTGGGTATCCGCTCCTACAATGAGCAGTTCTTC. It specifies CASLGIRSYNEQFF.

This CDR3 is CASSLDGKTFNYGYTF. The CDR3 bases are TGCGCCAGCAGCTTGGATGGGAAGACCTTTAACTATGGCTACACCTTC. The rearrangement links TRBV5-1 to TRBJ1-2; D remains unclear. The V gene's germline CDR1 is SGHRS and CDR2 YFSETQ. With 0 bases removed from V and 1 base from J, the gap between germline ends came to 13 bases. The CDR3 sequence is 16 residues long.

Here the CDR3 reads CASSLSGAARLLDGYTF. In nucleotides, the CDR3 is TGTGCCAGCAGCTTATCTGGGGCGGCGCGGCTTCTTGATGGCTACACCTTC. The gene calls are TRBV7-2 and TRBJ1-2; TRBD1 might be the D (5 bases). V was pared by 2 bases and J by 6 bases, with 22 bases between. There are 17 residues in the CDR3. Germline V gives CDR1 SGHTA, CDR2 FQGNSA.

The rearrangement links TRBV28 to TRBJ2-7; 7 nucleotides agree with TRBD2. V trimming: 3 bases; J trimming: 2 bases; junction bases outside the gene matches: 7. Per germline, CDR1 MDHEN and CDR2 SYDVKM. The CDR3 length is 15 residues. CDR3 in DNA: TGTGCCAGCAGTTTGTGGCGGGAGTCTGCCTACGAGCAGTACTTC. Its translation is CASSLWRESAYEQYF. Combining the CDR3 with reference TRBV28 and TRBJ2-7 gives the whole variable domain DVKVTQSSRYLVKRTGEKVFLECVQDMDHENMFWYRQDPGLGLRLIYFSYDVKMKEKGDIPEGYSVSREKKERFSLILESASTNQTSMYLCASSLWRESAYEQYFGPGTRLTVT.

This chain connects TRBV10-3 to TRBJ1-2, with 7 bases identical to TRBD1. The CDR3 totals 15 residues. The V segment lost 8 bases and the J segment 5 bases; nucleotides outside the gene matches: 14. Germline V CDR1 and CDR2: ENHRY, SYGVKD. As DNA, the CDR3 is TGTGCCATCGCCGAAGACAGGGAAGGAAGGTATGGCTACACCTTC. Translated: CAIAEDREGRYGYTF.

This clone was counted a single time. V and J are TRBV6-2 or TRBV6-3 and TRBJ1-5, with D possibly being TRBD1 (5 bases). Trimming removed 6 bases from V and 2 bases from J, with 11 bases in between. In germline, CDR1 is MNHEY, CDR2 SVGEGT. CDR3 size: 14 residues. CDR3 sequence reads: CASSHPRGNQPQHF. CDR3 DNA: TGTGCCAGCAGCCACCCCAGGGGCAATCAGCCCCAGCATTTT.

V is TRBV5-1 and J is TRBJ1-3; a possible D gene is TRBD1 (5 bases). The CDR3 is made up of 17 amino acids. V dropped 0 bases and J dropped 0 bases, with 13 bases sitting between them. Germline V CDR1 and CDR2: SGHRS, YFSETQ. CDR3 protein: CASSLAGDGPSGNTIYF. Written as DNA, the CDR3 is TGCGCCAGCAGCTTGGCCGGGGACGGGCCCTCTGGAAACACCATATATTTT.

The genes are TRBV27 and TRBJ2-1; D remains ambiguous. CDR1 and CDR2 from the germline V gene are MNHEY and SMNVEV (reference sequence). Trimming pared 2 bases from V and 6 bases from J, leaving 17 bases between. CDR3 length: 16 residues. CDR3 bases: TGTGCCAGCAGTTTAACTCCCCCCCCGTTACCCAATGAGCAGTTCTTC. Its translation is CASSLTPPPLPNEQFF.

The genes are TRBV20-1 and TRBJ2-7, with D perhaps matching TRBD1 or TRBD2 (5 bases each). CDR3 length equals 12 residues. CDR1 and CDR2 from the germline V gene are DFQATT and SNEGSKA (reference sequence). V lost 3 bases and J 4 bases, leaving 10 bases between the germline ends. The DNA for the CDR3 is TGCAGTGCTAGTAGGGGCGGGTACGAGCAGTACTTC. Amino acids: CSASRGGYEQYF.

The J gene is TRBJ1-2, the V gene TRBV5-5; D gene ambiguous. Germline V gene sequence: CDR1 SGHKS, CDR2 YYEKEE (reference sequence). The V and J ends lost 0 bases and 8 bases respectively, with 14 bases between them. The CDR3 is made up of 14 amino acids. The CDR3: CASSLATSYRGYTF. In DNA form, the CDR3 reads TGTGCCAGCAGCTTGGCCACTTCCTATAGGGGCTACACCTTC.

The rearrangement uses TRBV7-6 and TRBJ1-5; the D gene is possibly TRBD1 (6 bases). The ends were cut back, 2 bases at V and 3 bases at J, with 11 bases in the middle. In germline, CDR1 is SGHVS, CDR2 FNYEAQ. The CDR3 extends over 15 amino acids. In DNA form, the CDR3 reads TGTGCCAGCAGCTTATGGTCAGGGGTCAATCAGCCCCAGCATTTT. This translates into CASSLWSGVNQPQHF.

The genes are TRBV6-1 and TRBJ1-1; a possible D gene is TRBD1 (5 bases). The V gene lost 2 bases and the J gene lost 4 bases, with 8 bases spanning the gap. This CDR3 comprises 13 residues. Germline V CDR1 and CDR2: MNHNS, SASEGT. The CDR3 is CASSEQGFTEAFF. The CDR3 DNA follows: TGTGCCAGCAGTGAACAGGGTTTCACTGAAGCTTTCTTT.

This clone was picked up one time. The chain joins TRBV4-1 to TRBJ1-4; 9 nucleotides agree with TRBD1. The CDR3 contains 16 residues. Losses at the gene ends were 1 base for V and 7 bases for J; bases not matched to a gene: 7. Per germline, CDR1 MGHRA and CDR2 YSYEKL. The CDR3 DNA reads as TGCGCCAGCAGCCAAGGGACAGGGGTGGTTCGTGAAAAACTGTTTTTT. The encoded protein is CASSQGTGVVREKLFF.

CDR3 sequence: CACGQGSGRAYNEQFF. The CDR3 coding sequence is TGTGCCTGTGGACAGGGTAGCGGGAGGGCCTACAATGAGCAGTTCTTC. The chain links TRBV30 to TRBJ2-1; 11 bases are shared with TRBD2. This CDR3 region has 16 residues. Trimming removed 6 bases from V and 2 bases from J; junction bases left unmatched: 9. Germline lookup yields CDR1 GTSNPN and CDR2 SVGIG (reference sequence).

The chain carries TRBV28 and TRBJ2-2; D gene unclear. Trimming left V 1 base short and J 11 bases short, with 14 bases between. Germline V gene data show CDR1 as MDHEN and CDR2 as SYDVKM. The CDR3 loop spans 14 amino acids. CDR3 in amino acids: CASSLLVGSGELFF. CDR3 nucleotide sequence: TGTGCCAGCAGTTTATTGGTGGGGTCAGGAGAGCTGTTTTTT.

The chain recombines TRBV7-2 with TRBJ2-5; TRBD2 matches at 10 bases. The J segment lost 5 bases and the V segment lost 1 base, leaving 7 bases of the junction unmatched. There are 16 residues in the CDR3. Germline CDR1 and CDR2: SGHTA and FQGNSA. The CDR3 here is CASSLGASGSGETQYF. The CDR3 nucleotides read TGTGCCAGCAGCTTAGGGGCTAGCGGGAGCGGGGAGACCCAGTACTTC. The full variable domain, its missing parts supplied by reference TRBV7-2 and TRBJ2-5, is GAGVSQSPSNKVTEKGKDVELRCDPISGHTALYWYRQSLGQGLEFLIYFQGNSAPDKSGLPSDRFSAERTGGSVSTLTIQRTQQEDSAVYLCASSLGASGSGETQYFGPGTRLLVL.

The chain joins TRBV7-6 to TRBJ2-3, with D maybe TRBD2 (6 bases). The V gene's germline CDR1 is SGHVS and CDR2 FNYEAQ. V was shortened by 1 base and J by 0 bases, with 11 bases between the two germline ends. There are 16 residues in the CDR3. The CDR3 coding sequence is TGTGCCAGCAGCTTAGAGAGCGGGCTTAGCACAGATACGCAGTATTTT. It codes for CASSLESGLSTDTQYF.

This clone was seen only once. The chain carries TRBV10-3 and TRBJ2-3, with D tentatively TRBD2 (6 bases). Per germline, CDR1 ENHRY and CDR2 SYGVKD. The ends were cut back, 7 bases at V and 0 bases at J, with 17 bases in the middle. The CDR3 runs to 16 residues. The chain's CDR3 is CAIKAGLSASTDTQYF. The DNA of the CDR3 is TGTGCCATCAAGGCGGGGTTATCCGCTAGCACAGATACGCAGTATTTT.

J is TRBJ1-4 and V is TRBV19; D gene ambiguous. Germline CDR1 reads LNHDA; CDR2 reads SQIVND (reference sequence). Trimming stripped 3 bases from V and 1 base from J, with 6 bases between. CDR3 length: 14 residues. As DNA, the CDR3 is TGTGCCAGTAGTATTGCGAAAACTAATGAAAAACTGTTTTTT. Protein sequence: CASSIAKTNEKLFF.

The CDR3 spells CASSPGPRGTEAFF. CDR3 bases: TGTGCCAGCAGCCCCGGACCCCGAGGGACTGAAGCTTTCTTT. The genes are TRBV27 and TRBJ1-1; D is unresolved. V was shortened by 6 bases and J by 5 bases, with 16 bases between the two germline ends. The length of the CDR3 is 14 residues. Germline V gene sequence: CDR1 MNHEY, CDR2 SMNVEV (reference sequence).